This T cell receptor beta chain was obtained from a study of T cell responses to AZD1222 COVID-19 vaccine. Comments on this clone: What it recognizes is unknown.

Germline loops: CDR1 SGHAT, CDR2 FQNNGV. CDR3 length equals 14 residues. Trimming removed 1 base at V and 8 bases at J, with 11 bases between. Using immunoSEQ multiplex PCR, the repertoire was profiled, and TCRdb retains in-frame clones only, with some absent. The data contain 140,000 to 150,000 clones, 80% to 95% of them singletons. Study findings and constraints: Sampling captured repertoires only after the peak T cell response. Donors were chiefly white British, with a greater number of females, and clonal diversity was perhaps underestimated.

The V gene is TRBV11-2, the J gene TRBJ1-4; D unresolved. The sequence derives from an adult in good health. Sample: peripheral blood, taken on day 0 of AZD1222 vaccination. DNA of the CDR3: TGTGCCAGCAGCTTAGGGACCGTATGGGAAAAACTGTTTTTT. It translates to CASSLGTVWEKLFF.